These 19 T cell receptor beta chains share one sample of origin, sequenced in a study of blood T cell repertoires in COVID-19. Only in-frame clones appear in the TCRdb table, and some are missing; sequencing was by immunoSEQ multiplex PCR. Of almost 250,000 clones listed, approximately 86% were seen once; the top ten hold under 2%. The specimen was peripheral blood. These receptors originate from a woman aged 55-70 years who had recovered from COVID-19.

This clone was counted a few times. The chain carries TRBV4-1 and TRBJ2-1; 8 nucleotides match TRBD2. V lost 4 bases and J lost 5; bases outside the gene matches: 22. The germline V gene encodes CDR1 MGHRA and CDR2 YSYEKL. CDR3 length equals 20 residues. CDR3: CASSPYPMAGGPNRNNEQFF. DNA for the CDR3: TGCGCCAGCAGCCCCTACCCAATGGCGGGGGGCCCAAATCGAAACAATGAGCAGTTCTTC.

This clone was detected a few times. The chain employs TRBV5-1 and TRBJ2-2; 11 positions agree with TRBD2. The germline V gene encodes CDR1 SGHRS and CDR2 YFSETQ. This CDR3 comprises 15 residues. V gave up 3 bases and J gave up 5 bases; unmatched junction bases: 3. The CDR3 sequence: CASSWTSGRTGELFF. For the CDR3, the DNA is TGCGCCAGCAGCTGGACTAGCGGGCGAACCGGGGAGCTGTTTTTT.

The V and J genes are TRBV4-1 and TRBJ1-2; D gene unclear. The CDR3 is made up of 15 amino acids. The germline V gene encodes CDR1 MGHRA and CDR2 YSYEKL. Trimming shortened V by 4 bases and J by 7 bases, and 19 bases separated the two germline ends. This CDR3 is CASSLPRPSESGYTF. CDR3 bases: TGCGCCAGCAGCCTTCCCAGGCCAAGTGAGTCTGGCTACACCTTC.

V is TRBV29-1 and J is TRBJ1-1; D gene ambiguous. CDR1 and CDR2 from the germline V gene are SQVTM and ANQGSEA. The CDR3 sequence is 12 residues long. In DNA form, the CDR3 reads TGCACCATTGTGGGCATGAACACTGAAGCTTTCTTT. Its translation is CTIVGMNTEAFF.

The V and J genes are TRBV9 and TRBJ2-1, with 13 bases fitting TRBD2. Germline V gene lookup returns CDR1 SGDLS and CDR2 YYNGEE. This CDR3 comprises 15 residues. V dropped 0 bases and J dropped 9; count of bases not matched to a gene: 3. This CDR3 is CASSVGLAGGGEQFF. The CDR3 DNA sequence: TGTGCCAGCAGCGTAGGACTAGCGGGGGGCGGTGAGCAGTTCTTC.

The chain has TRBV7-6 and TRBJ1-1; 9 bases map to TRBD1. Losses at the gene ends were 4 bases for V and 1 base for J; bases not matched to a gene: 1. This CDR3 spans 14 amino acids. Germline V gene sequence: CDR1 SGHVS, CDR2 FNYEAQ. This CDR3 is CASSSDRGNTEAFF. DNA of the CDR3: TGTGCCAGCAGCTCGGACAGGGGGAACACTGAAGCTTTCTTT.

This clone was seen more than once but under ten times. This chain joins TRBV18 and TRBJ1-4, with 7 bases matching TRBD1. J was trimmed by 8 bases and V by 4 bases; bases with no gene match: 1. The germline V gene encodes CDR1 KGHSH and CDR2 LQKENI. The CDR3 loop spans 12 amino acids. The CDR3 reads CASSLQGEKLFF. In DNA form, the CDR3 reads TGTGCCAGCTCACTACAGGGGGAAAAACTGTTTTTT.

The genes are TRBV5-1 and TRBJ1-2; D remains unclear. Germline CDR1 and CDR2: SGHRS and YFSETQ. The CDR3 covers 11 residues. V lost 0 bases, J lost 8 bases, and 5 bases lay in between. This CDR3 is CASSLGLGYTF. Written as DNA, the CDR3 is TGCGCCAGCAGCTTGGGACTAGGCTACACCTTC.

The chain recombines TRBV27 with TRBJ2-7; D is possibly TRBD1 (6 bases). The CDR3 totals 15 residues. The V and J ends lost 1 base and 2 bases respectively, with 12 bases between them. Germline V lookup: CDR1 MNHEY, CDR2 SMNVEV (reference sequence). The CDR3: CASSLLPGTTYEQYF. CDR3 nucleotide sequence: TGTGCCAGCAGTTTATTACCCGGGACAACCTACGAGCAGTACTTC.

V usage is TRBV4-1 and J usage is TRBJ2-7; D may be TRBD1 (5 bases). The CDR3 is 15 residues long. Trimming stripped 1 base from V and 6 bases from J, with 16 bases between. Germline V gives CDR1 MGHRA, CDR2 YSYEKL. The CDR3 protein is CASSQAQFSGLEQYF. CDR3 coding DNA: TGCGCCAGCAGCCAAGCCCAGTTTTCAGGGCTCGAGCAGTACTTC.

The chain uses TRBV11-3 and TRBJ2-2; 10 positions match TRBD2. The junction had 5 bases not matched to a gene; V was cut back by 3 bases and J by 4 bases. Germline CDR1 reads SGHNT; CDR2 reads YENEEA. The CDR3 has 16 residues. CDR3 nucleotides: TGTGCCAGCAGCTTTGGGACTAGCGTAGGCACCGGGGAGCTGTTTTTT. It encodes CASSFGTSVGTGELFF.

The CDR3 DNA reads as TGTGCCAGTACACCGGGGCGGGGGGACAGACAATACGAGCAGTACTTC. It specifies CASTPGRGDRQYEQYF. The chain carries TRBV19 and TRBJ2-7; the D gene is possibly TRBD2 (8 bases). Germline CDR1 is LNHDA and CDR2 is SQIVND (reference sequence). V lost 7 bases, J lost 4 bases, and 23 bases lay in between. The CDR3 has 16 amino acids.

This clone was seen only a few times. The CDR3 coding sequence is TGTGCCAGCATGCCCCTTTCCCCAGGTGGCTACACCTTC. Protein sequence: CASMPLSPGGYTF. The gene calls are TRBV28 and TRBJ1-2; D is uncertain. V lost 7 bases to trimming and J lost 7 bases, with 16 bases between them. The CDR3 runs 13 residues. Germline V gene lookup returns CDR1 MDHEN and CDR2 SYDVKM.

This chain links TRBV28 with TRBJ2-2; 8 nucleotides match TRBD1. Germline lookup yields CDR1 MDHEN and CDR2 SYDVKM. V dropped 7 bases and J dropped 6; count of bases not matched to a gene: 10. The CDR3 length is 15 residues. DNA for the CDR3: TGTGCCAGCATTCTTAGTGCAGGGGGCTCCGGGGAGCTGTTTTTT. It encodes CASILSAGGSGELFF.

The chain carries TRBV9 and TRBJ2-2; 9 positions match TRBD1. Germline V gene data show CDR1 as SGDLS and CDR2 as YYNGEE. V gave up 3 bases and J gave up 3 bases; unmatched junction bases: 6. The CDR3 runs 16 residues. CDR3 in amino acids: CASSAKGQGYTGELFF. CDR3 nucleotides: TGTGCCAGCAGCGCCAAGGGACAGGGTTACACCGGGGAGCTGTTTTTT.

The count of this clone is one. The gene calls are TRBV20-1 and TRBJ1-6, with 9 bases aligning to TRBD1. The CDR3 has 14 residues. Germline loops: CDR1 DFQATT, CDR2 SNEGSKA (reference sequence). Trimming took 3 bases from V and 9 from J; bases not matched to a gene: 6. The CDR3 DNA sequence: TGCAGTGCTAGTCCCGGGACAGGGATTTCACCCCTCCACTTT. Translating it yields CSASPGTGISPLHF.

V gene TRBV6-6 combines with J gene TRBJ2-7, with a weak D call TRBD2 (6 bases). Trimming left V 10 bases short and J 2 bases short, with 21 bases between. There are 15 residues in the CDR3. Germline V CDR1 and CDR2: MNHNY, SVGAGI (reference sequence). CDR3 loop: CAMSSGDAITYEQYF. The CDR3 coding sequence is TGTGCCATGAGTTCGGGGGACGCGATCACCTACGAGCAGTACTTC.

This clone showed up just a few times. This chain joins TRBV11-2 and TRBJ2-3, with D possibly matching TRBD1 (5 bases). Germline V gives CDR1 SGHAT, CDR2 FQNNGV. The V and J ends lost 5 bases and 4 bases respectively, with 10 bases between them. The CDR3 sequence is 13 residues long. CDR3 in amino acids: CASSPQGADTQYF. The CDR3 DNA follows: TGTGCCAGCAGCCCCCAGGGTGCAGATACGCAGTATTTT.

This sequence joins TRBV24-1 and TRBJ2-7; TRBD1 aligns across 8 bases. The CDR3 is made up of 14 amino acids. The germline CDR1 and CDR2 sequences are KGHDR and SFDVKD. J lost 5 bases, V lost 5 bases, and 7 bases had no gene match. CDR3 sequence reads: CATSVSGGLDEQYF. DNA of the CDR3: TGTGCCACCAGTGTGTCAGGGGGCCTCGACGAGCAGTACTTC.